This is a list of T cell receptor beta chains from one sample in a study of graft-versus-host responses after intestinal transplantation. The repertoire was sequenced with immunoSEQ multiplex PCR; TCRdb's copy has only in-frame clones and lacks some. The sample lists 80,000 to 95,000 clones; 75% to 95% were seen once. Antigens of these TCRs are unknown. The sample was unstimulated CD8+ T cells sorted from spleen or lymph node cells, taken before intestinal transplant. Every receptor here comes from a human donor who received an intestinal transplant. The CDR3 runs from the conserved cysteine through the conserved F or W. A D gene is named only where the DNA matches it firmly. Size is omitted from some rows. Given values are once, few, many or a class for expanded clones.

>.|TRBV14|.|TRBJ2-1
CASGSGAPNEQFF
TGTGCCAGCGGATCCGGGGCTCCGAATGAGCAGTTCTTC
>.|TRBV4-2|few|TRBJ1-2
CASSGSGLGYTF
TGTGCCAGCAGCGGGTCAGGGCTTGGCTACACCTTC
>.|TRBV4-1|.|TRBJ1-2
CASSQDAGTHGYTF
TGCGCCAGCAGCCAAGATGCAGGGACCCATGGCTACACCTTC
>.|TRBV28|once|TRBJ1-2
CASSLGANYGYTF
TGTGCCAGCAGTTTGGGGGCTAACTATGGCTACACCTTC
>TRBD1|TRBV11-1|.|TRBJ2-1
CASSSDRGYEQFF
TGTGCCAGCAGCTCCGACAGGGGCTATGAGCAGTTCTTC
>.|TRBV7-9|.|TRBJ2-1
CASSLSSNEQFF
TGTGCCAGCAGCCTGTCGAGCAATGAGCAGTTCTTC
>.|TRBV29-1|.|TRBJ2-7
CSVEDIDSFGEQYF
TGCAGCGTTGAAGATATCGACAGTTTTGGTGAGCAGTACTTC
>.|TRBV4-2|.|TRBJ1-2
CASSFLGVEGYTF
TGTGCCAGCAGTTTTCTAGGGGTTGAGGGCTACACCTTC
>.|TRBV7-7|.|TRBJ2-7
CASSPDGPYEQYF
TGTGCCAGCAGCCCGGACGGGCCCTACGAGCAGTACTTC
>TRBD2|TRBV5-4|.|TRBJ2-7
CASRTRGDPYEQYF
TGTGCCAGCAGGACGCGGGGGGATCCCTACGAGCAGTACTTC
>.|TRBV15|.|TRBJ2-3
CATSRFSGDDTQYF
TGTGCCACCAGCAGATTTAGCGGCGATGATACGCAGTATTTT
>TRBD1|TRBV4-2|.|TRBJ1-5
CASSQVVGTEFNQPQHF
TGTGCCAGCAGCCAAGTAGTTGGGACAGAGTTCAATCAGCCCCAGCATTTT
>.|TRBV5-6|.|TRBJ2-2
CASSSGLDLEPGELFF
TGTGCCAGCAGCTCCGGACTGGACTTGGAACCCGGGGAGCTGTTTTTT
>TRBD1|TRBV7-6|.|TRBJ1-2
CASSARDRAYGYTF
TGTGCCAGCAGCGCTCGGGACAGAGCCTATGGCTACACCTTC
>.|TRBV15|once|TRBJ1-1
CATSSGLGGNTEAFF
TGTGCCACTAGCAGTGGTCTCGGGGGGAACACTGAAGCTTTCTTT
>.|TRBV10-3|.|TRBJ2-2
CAIRPDSTGELFF
TGTGCCATCAGACCGGACTCAACCGGGGAGCTGTTTTTT
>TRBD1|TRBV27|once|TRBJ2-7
CASSSPDRVPYEQYF
TGTGCCAGCAGTTCGCCTGACAGGGTCCCCTACGAGCAGTACTTC
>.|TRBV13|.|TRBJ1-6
CASSLGAPNSALHF
TGTGCCAGCAGCTTAGGGGCCCCTAACTCAGCCCTCCACTTT
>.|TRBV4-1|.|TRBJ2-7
CASSRPDGSSYEQYF
TGCGCCAGCAGCCGGCCGGACGGGAGCTCCTACGAGCAGTACTTC
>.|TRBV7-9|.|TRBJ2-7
CASSLGGTYEQYF
TGTGCCAGCAGCTTGGGAGGAACCTACGAGCAGTACTTC
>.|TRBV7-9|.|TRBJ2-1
CASSLSGNEQFF
TGTGCCAGCAGCTTATCTGGCAATGAGCAGTTCTTC
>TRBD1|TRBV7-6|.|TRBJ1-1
CASSLVDRVDTEAFF
TGTGCCAGCAGCTTAGTCGACAGGGTGGACACTGAAGCTTTCTTT
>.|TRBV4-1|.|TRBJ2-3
CASSQGYSDTQYF
TGCGCCAGCAGCCAGGGGTATTCGGATACGCAGTATTTT